The 20 T cell receptor beta chains below all came from one sample that was sequenced in a study of blood T cells in healthy people across ages. Combining a sample-barcoded 5' primer with a J-beta primer mix, a second PCR ran for roughly 6 to 12 cycles. TCRdb re-called the 5' RACE reads through MiXCR, storing one row per CDR3 protein. The sample shows approximately 1.5 million distinct CDR3 sequences, approximately 39% of them seen only once. Sequencing was performed on blood. The receptor set was obtained from a woman aged 18-29 years in good health.

This chain uses TRBV9 with TRBJ1-3; D gene unclear. Between the trimmed V and J ends, which lost 4 bases and 0 bases, there was a span of 14 bases. CDR1 and CDR2 (germline): SGDLS, YYNGEE. The CDR3 is made up of 16 amino acids. The CDR3 loop is CASSTSPGDSGNTIYF. In nucleotides, the CDR3 is TGTGCCAGCAGCACTTCCCCCGGGGACTCTGGAAACACCATATATTTT.

This chain uses TRBV27 with TRBJ2-3; 13 bases agree with TRBD2. This CDR3 has 18 amino acids. Germline CDR1 reads MNHEY; CDR2 reads SMNVEV (reference sequence). The J segment lost 0 bases and the V segment lost 5 bases, leaving 8 bases of the junction unmatched. CDR3 bases: TGTGCCAGCAGTCCCCGGACTAGCGGGAGCGCTAGCACAGATACGCAGTATTTT. Translating gives CASSPRTSGSASTDTQYF.

This clonotype was seen more than once but under ten times. The chain combines TRBV6-2 or TRBV6-3 with TRBJ2-5; the D is unclear. This CDR3 is built from 14 residues. Germline V gene data show CDR1 as MNHEY and CDR2 as SVGEGT. Trimming stripped 2 bases from V and 1 base from J, with 8 bases between. The CDR3 region has the DNA TGTGCCAGCAGTTACGTACGGCTCCAAGAGACCCAGTACTTC. This codes for CASSYVRLQETQYF.

This rearrangement joins TRBV18 to TRBJ1-4, with a tentative D call TRBD1 (5 bases). CDR3 length: 15 residues. The germline gives CDR1 KGHSH, CDR2 LQKENI. Trimming removed 5 bases at V and 4 bases at J, with 14 bases between. The CDR3 here is CASSGGDRFNEKLFF. CDR3 nucleotides: TGTGCCAGCTCAGGAGGAGACAGATTTAATGAAAAACTGTTTTTT.

This clonotype was counted between two and nine times. J is TRBJ2-2 and V is TRBV11-1; D could derive from TRBD1 or TRBD2 (5 bases each). Germline V gene data show CDR1 as SGHAT and CDR2 as FQDESV (reference sequence). V lost 1 base and J 6 bases, leaving 9 bases between the germline ends. The CDR3 totals 14 residues. The CDR3: CASSLVEGPGELFF. The CDR3 DNA reads as TGTGCCAGCAGCTTAGTTGAGGGGCCCGGGGAGCTGTTTTTT.

The chain joins TRBV4-3 to TRBJ1-1; TRBD1 aligns across 10 bases. Losses at the gene ends were 0 bases for V and 4 bases for J; bases not matched to a gene: 5. This CDR3 has 16 residues. CDR1 is LGHNA, CDR2 YSLEER, per germline. For the CDR3, the DNA is TGCGCCAGCAGCCAAGATGGGGGACAGGGGTTCACTGAAGCTTTCTTT. Translation: CASSQDGGQGFTEAFF.

The chain is built from TRBV27 and TRBJ1-2, with no clear D. Germline V gene data show CDR1 as MNHEY and CDR2 as SMNVEV (reference sequence). The CDR3 runs 13 residues. The germline V and J ends were trimmed by 2 bases and 1 base, with 5 bases remaining between them. The CDR3 reads CASSLQFNYGYTF. Here the CDR3 DNA reads TGTGCCAGCAGTTTACAGTTTAACTATGGCTACACCTTC.

In its sample, this clonotype was seen a few times. The rearrangement links TRBV6-6 to TRBJ2-3, with TRBD2 identical over 8 bases. CDR1 is MNHNY and CDR2 is SVGAGI in the germline V gene (reference sequence). The CDR3 covers 17 residues. The V and J ends lost 3 bases and 0 bases, in that order; junction bases with no gene match: 8. The CDR3 nucleotides are TGTGCCAGCAGTTATAGCGGGATACCCCAAAGCACAGATACGCAGTATTTT. Translating gives CASSYSGIPQSTDTQYF.

The table lists this clonotype with a few counts. The chain joins TRBV4-3 to TRBJ2-7, with TRBD2 matching 10 bases. The CDR3 contains 15 residues. Losses at the gene ends were 4 bases for V and 7 bases for J; bases not matched to a gene: 10. The germline gives CDR1 LGHNA, CDR2 YSLEER. CDR3: CASSLTSGKGYEQYF. CDR3 DNA sequence: TGCGCCAGCAGCCTCACTAGCGGGAAAGGATATGAGCAGTACTTC.

J is TRBJ1-2 and V is TRBV4-1; D is undetermined. The CDR3 is 15 amino acids. Germline loops: CDR1 MGHRA, CDR2 YSYEKL. Trimming cost V 11 bases and J 4 bases, with 23 bases left between them. For the CDR3, the DNA is TGCGCCCCCAGCCAGGCCCCCGTAGCGGGCTATGGCTACACCTTC. Encoded protein: CAPSQAPVAGYGYTF.

This chain connects TRBV5-5 to TRBJ2-7, with a possible D match to TRBD2 (5 bases). Germline lookup yields CDR1 SGHKS and CDR2 YYEKEE (reference sequence). V shed 4 bases and J shed 7 bases, with 15 bases lying between them. The CDR3 has 13 residues. The CDR3 loop reads CASSTTPTREQYF. The CDR3 DNA reads as TGTGCCAGCAGCACGACCCCTACTAGGGAGCAGTACTTC.

The chain is built from TRBV20-1 and TRBJ1-4; tentative D call: TRBD1 (5 bases). CDR1 is DFQATT and CDR2 is SNEGSKA in the germline V gene (reference sequence). Between the trimmed V and J ends, which lost 3 bases and 14 bases, there was a span of 13 bases. The length of the CDR3 is 11 residues. The CDR3 spells CSASFRDWLFF. The CDR3, as DNA: TGCAGTGCTAGCTTCCGGGACTGGCTGTTTTTT.

This clonotype was counted a few times. This chain joins TRBV7-9 and TRBJ1-2; D is unclear. Germline assignment: CDR1 SEHNR and CDR2 FQNEAQ (reference sequence). The CDR3 has 13 amino acids. V gave up 4 bases and J gave up 5 bases, with 11 bases separating them. The CDR3 DNA sequence: TGTGCCAGCAGCTCAACTCCATCGTATGGCTACACCTTC. It codes for CASSSTPSYGYTF.

This clonotype was detected a few times. The rearrangement uses TRBV11-2 and TRBJ2-1; unclear D gene. V was shortened by 6 bases and J by 8 bases, with 11 bases between the two germline ends. CDR3 size: 12 residues. Per the germline V gene, CDR1 is SGHAT and CDR2 is FQNNGV. Written as DNA, the CDR3 is TGTGCCAGCAGTCGTTCCTTCGATGAGCAGTTCTTC. This translates into CASSRSFDEQFF.

This sequence joins TRBV29-1 and TRBJ2-6; D unresolved. CDR1 is SQVTM, CDR2 ANQGSEA, per germline. CDR3 length: 13 amino acids. V was trimmed by 6 bases and J by 3 bases, leaving 9 bases between them. The chain's CDR3 is CSVVVNGANVLTF. CDR3 in DNA: TGCAGCGTAGTCGTCAATGGGGCCAACGTCCTGACTTTC.

The chain employs TRBV12-3 or TRBV12-4 and TRBJ2-5, with a possible D match to TRBD1 (6 bases). V lost 5 bases, J lost 11 bases, and 27 bases lay in between. The CDR3 extends over 16 amino acids. The CDR3 is CASSPVGTWGHNEQYF. CDR3 in DNA: TGTGCCAGCAGTCCCGTTGGGACATGGGGGCACAATGAGCAGTACTTC.

This chain joins TRBV29-1 and TRBJ2-5, with 9 positions matching TRBD1. CDR3 length: 12 residues. V lost 7 bases to trimming and J lost 5 bases; unmatched junction nucleotides: 5. The germline V gene has CDR1 SQVTM and CDR2 ANQGSEA. CDR3 in amino acids: CSAQGAPETQYF. The CDR3 DNA sequence: TGCAGCGCACAGGGGGCGCCGGAGACCCAGTACTTC.

This clonotype has only a few counts. This chain connects TRBV28 to TRBJ2-1, with a weak D call TRBD2 (5 bases). With 6 bases removed from V and 9 bases from J, the gap between germline ends came to 12 bases. Germline-derived CDR1 and CDR2 are MDHEN and SYDVKM. This CDR3 contains 12 residues. The CDR3 is CASSPSGVEQFF. The CDR3 DNA reads as TGTGCCAGCAGCCCAAGCGGAGTTGAGCAGTTCTTC.

The chain uses TRBV7-8 and TRBJ2-1; 10 bases fit TRBD2. The DNA end favors TRBJ2-7, so the J call may be wrong. The CDR3 is 14 amino acids. In germline, CDR1 is SGHVS, CDR2 FQNEAQ. The chain's CDR3 is CASSQTSGHNEQYF. The CDR3 DNA reads TGTGCCAGCAGCCAGACTAGCGGGCACAATGAGCAGTACTTC.

This clonotype has only a few counts. This chain connects TRBV27 to TRBJ2-1; D is ambiguous. The germline V and J ends were trimmed by 5 bases and 8 bases, with 13 bases remaining between them. Germline V gene sequence: CDR1 MNHEY, CDR2 SMNVEV (reference sequence). CDR3 length: 13 amino acids. This CDR3 is CASSPQLWDEQFF. The CDR3 DNA reads as TGTGCCAGCAGTCCCCAACTTTGGGATGAGCAGTTCTTC.